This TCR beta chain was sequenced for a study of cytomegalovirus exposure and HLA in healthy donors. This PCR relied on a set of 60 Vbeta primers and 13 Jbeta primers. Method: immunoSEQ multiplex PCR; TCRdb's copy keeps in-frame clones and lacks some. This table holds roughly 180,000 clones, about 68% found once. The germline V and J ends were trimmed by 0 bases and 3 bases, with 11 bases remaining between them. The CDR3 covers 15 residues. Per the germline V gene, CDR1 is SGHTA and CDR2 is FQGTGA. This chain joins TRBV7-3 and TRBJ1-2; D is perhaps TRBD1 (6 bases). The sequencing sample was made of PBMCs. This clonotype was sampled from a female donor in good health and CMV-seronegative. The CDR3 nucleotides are TGTGCCAGCAGCTTAACGGGGGCATTGGACTATGGCTACACCTTC. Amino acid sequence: CASSLTGALDYGYTF.